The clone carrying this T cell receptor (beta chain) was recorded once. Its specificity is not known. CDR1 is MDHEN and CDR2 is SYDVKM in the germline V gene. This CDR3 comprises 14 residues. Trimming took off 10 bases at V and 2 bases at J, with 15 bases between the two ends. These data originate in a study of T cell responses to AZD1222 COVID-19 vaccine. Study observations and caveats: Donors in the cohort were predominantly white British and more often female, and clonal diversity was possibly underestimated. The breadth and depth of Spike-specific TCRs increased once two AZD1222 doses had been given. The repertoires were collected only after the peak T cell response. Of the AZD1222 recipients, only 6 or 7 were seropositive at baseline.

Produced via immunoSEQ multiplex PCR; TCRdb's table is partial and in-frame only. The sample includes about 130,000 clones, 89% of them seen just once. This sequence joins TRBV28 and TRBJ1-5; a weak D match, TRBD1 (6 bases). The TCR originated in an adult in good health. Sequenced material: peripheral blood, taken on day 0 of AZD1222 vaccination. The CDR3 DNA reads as TGTGCCATCACAGGGAATTCCGGCAATCAGCCCCAGCATTTT. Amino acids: CAITGNSGNQPQHF.